This T cell receptor (beta chain) derives from a study of blood T cell repertoires in COVID-19. Study as a whole: The samples span acute and convalescent COVID-19 from the United States, Italy and Spain.

V lost 4 bases and J lost 5; bases outside the gene matches: 6. There are 15 residues in the CDR3. Germline assignment: CDR1 SGDLS and CDR2 YYNGEE. Study processing details: Estimated nucleated cell counts came from reference gene primer amplification. TCRdb keeps only in-frame clones here, not all; method: immunoSEQ multiplex PCR. That table supplies the V and J calls and clone size; D and trimming were determined from the DNA. This table holds over 150,000 clones, roughly four fifths found once. Enrolled during active infection, Seattle patients were then followed longitudinally. The clonotype comes from a woman of 80 years or more with COVID-19, enrolled during active disease. Sequenced sample: peripheral blood. The chain recombines TRBV9 with TRBJ2-5; TRBD2 matches 12 bases. CDR3 sequence (DNA): TGTGCCAGCAGCTGGACTAGCGGGGTAGCTGAGACCCAGTACTTC. Its protein is CASSWTSGVAETQYF.